Each of the 21 T cell receptor beta chains below was sequenced from the same sample in a study of a mutant IDH1 vaccine in newly diagnosed glioma. Their antigens are not known. Generated by immunoSEQ multiplex PCR, the TCRdb table keeps only in-frame clones and is missing some. This sample yields some 48,000 clones, of which 79% are seen a single time; less than 7.5% belongs to the top ten. Time point: week 35, safety follow-up. A 20-mer mutant IDH1 peptide at 300 ug was injected subcutaneously with topical imiquimod. Specimen: PBMCs, collected from a glioma patient whose treatment included an IDH1 peptide vaccine. The receptors were sampled from a man aged 40-49 years with glioma.

This clone has a handful of counts. The chain links TRBV27 to TRBJ1-3, with D unresolved. The germline V gene encodes CDR1 MNHEY and CDR2 SMNVEV (reference sequence). There are 14 residues in the CDR3. V was pared by 6 bases and J by 2 bases, with 11 bases between. CDR3 in DNA: TGTGCCAGCAGGGCCGGATCGGCTGGAAACACCATATATTTT. This codes for CASRAGSAGNTIYF.

The chain links TRBV6-6 to TRBJ2-7; D is tentatively TRBD1 or TRBD2 (5 bases each). CDR3 size: 12 residues. Deletions cut 5 bases from V and 4 bases from J, with 9 bases between. Looked up from germline, CDR1 is MNHNY and CDR2 is SVGAGI (reference sequence). CDR3 sequence reads: CASSKEGYEQYF. CDR3 bases: TGTGCCAGCAGTAAAGAGGGGTACGAGCAGTACTTC.

This clone turned up a few times. The chain's CDR3 is CASSGLGEKLFF. The CDR3 bases are TGTGCCAGCAGCGGGCTCGGTGAAAAACTGTTTTTT. The V and J genes are TRBV4-2 and TRBJ1-4; D ambiguous. The V gene's germline CDR1 is LGHNA and CDR2 YNFKEQ. V lost 5 bases to trimming and J lost 7 bases, with 8 bases between them. CDR3 length equals 12 residues.

This chain joins TRBV5-1 and TRBJ2-1; no clear D gene. Trimming removed 5 bases at V and 8 bases at J, with 11 bases between. The CDR3 extends over 12 amino acids. Germline lookup yields CDR1 SGHRS and CDR2 YFSETQ. Here the CDR3 reads CASRKHEDEQFF. The CDR3 bases are TGCGCCAGCAGGAAGCATGAGGATGAGCAGTTCTTC.

The V gene is TRBV30, the J gene TRBJ2-1; 8 bases agree with TRBD1. V gave up 5 bases and J gave up 0 bases; unmatched junction bases: 6. Per germline, CDR1 GTSNPN and CDR2 SVGIG (reference sequence). This CDR3 comprises 15 residues. This CDR3 is CAWCLQGASYNEQFF. In DNA form, the CDR3 reads TGTGCCTGGTGTCTTCAGGGGGCCTCCTACAATGAGCAGTTCTTC.

The chain recombines TRBV7-2 with TRBJ2-5; D might be TRBD1 (6 bases). Trimming shortened V by 4 bases and J by 4 bases, and 13 bases separated the two germline ends. This CDR3 contains 14 residues. Germline V gene sequence: CDR1 SGHTA, CDR2 FQGNSA. The CDR3 nucleotides are TGTGCCAGCAGCTCTACAGGGTATGGAGAGACCCAGTACTTC. It is translated as CASSSTGYGETQYF. Supplemented by reference TRBV7-2 and TRBJ2-5, the full variable domain reads GAGVSQSPSNKVTEKGKDVELRCDPISGHTALYWYRQSLGQGLEFLIYFQGNSAPDKSGLPSDRFSAERTGGSVSTLTIQRTQQEDSAVYLCASSSTGYGETQYFGPGTRLLVL.

The rearrangement joins TRBV27 to TRBJ1-2; maybe TRBD1 (5 bases). Germline loops: CDR1 MNHEY, CDR2 SMNVEV (reference sequence). The CDR3 runs 14 residues. Trimming removed 5 bases from V and 4 bases from J, with 14 bases in between. In nucleotides, the CDR3 is TGTGCCAGCAGTCTTGGCGGGACCCTCTATGGCTACACCTTC. Encoded protein: CASSLGGTLYGYTF.

This clone was observed once. The DNA of the CDR3 is TGTGCCAGCAGCCGGACTAGCGGGGCATACAATGAGCAGTTCTTC. Encoded protein: CASSRTSGAYNEQFF. This chain joins TRBV9 and TRBJ2-1; 12 bases fit TRBD2. This CDR3 region has 15 residues. From germline, CDR1 is SGDLS and CDR2 YYNGEE. After removal of 4 bases from V and 4 bases from J, the junction contained 3 bases not matched to a gene.

The chain carries TRBV7-9 and TRBJ1-1, with TRBD1 matching over 7 bases. The CDR3 is made up of 12 amino acids. Looked up from germline, CDR1 is SEHNR and CDR2 is FQNEAQ (reference sequence). Trimming took 8 bases from V and 4 from J; bases not matched to a gene: 4. The CDR3 is CASDRDFTEAFF. The CDR3 DNA reads as TGTGCCAGCGACAGGGACTTCACTGAAGCTTTCTTT.

The genes are TRBV25-1 and TRBJ2-1; TRBD2 agrees at 7 bases. There are 16 residues in the CDR3. V shed 3 bases, J shed 4 bases, and the junction held 9 bases outside the gene matches. Germline V gene lookup returns CDR1 MGHDK and CDR2 SYGVNS. CDR3 coding DNA: TGTGCCAGCAGTGATTATCGGGACTATCCATACAATGAGCAGTTCTTC. It codes for CASSDYRDYPYNEQFF.

The gene calls are TRBV25-1 and TRBJ1-2; D possibly corresponds to TRBD1 (6 bases). Germline CDR1 MGHDK, CDR2 SYGVNS. V lost 0 bases, J lost 4 bases, and 12 bases lay in between. CDR3 size: 15 residues. CDR3 nucleotides: TGTGCCAGCAGTGAATACGGGGGGGGCATCTATGGCTACACCTTC. Translation gives CASSEYGGGIYGYTF.

This chain connects TRBV6-6 to TRBJ2-2, with D possibly TRBD1 on 6 matching bases. The germline gives CDR1 MNHNY, CDR2 SVGAGI (reference sequence). V was pared by 2 bases and J by 3 bases, with 10 bases between. The CDR3 contains 15 residues. The chain's CDR3 is CASSYLGADTGELFF. The DNA of the CDR3 is TGTGCCAGCAGTTACCTGGGGGCGGACACCGGGGAGCTGTTTTTT.

The chain recombines TRBV5-1 with TRBJ1-3, with a tentative D call TRBD1 (6 bases). The CDR3 is 19 amino acids. V shed 0 bases and J shed 0 bases, with 19 bases lying between them. CDR1 and CDR2 from the germline V gene are SGHRS and YFSETQ. The CDR3 sequence: CASSLAVGAGSPSGNTIYF. The CDR3 coding sequence is TGCGCCAGCAGCTTGGCGGTGGGGGCAGGGTCTCCCTCTGGAAACACCATATATTTT.

This sequence joins TRBV5-6 and TRBJ1-5; TRBD1 is a possible D gene (5 bases). The germline V gene encodes CDR1 SGHDT and CDR2 YYEEEE. The V end lost 1 base, the J end lost 4 bases, and 15 bases lay between the germline ends. The CDR3 spans 16 residues. The CDR3, as DNA: TGTGCCAGCAGCTTGATGGTGCGGGGGAGAAATCAGCCCCAGCATTTT. This encodes CASSLMVRGRNQPQHF.

V gene TRBV4-1 combines with J gene TRBJ1-1; 12 nucleotides align to TRBD1. V lost 4 bases, J lost 10 bases, and 16 bases stayed unmatched. The V gene's germline CDR1 is MGHRA and CDR2 YSYEKL. CDR3 length equals 17 residues. The CDR3, as DNA: TGCGCCAGCAGCCTCCGGGACAGGGGGCGCGAATCAGTTGGAGCTTTCTTT. Translating it yields CASSLRDRGRESVGAFF.

This clone is labeled medium-sized (0.01 to 0.1%). The chain recombines TRBV6-5 with TRBJ1-4, with D tentatively TRBD1 (6 bases). The germline V and J ends were trimmed by 10 bases and 4 bases, with 10 bases remaining between them. The CDR3 is 12 residues long. Germline lookup yields CDR1 MNHEY and CDR2 SVGAGI. CDR3 bases: TGTGCCACCGGACAGTTTAATGAAAAACTGTTTTTT. As protein: CATGQFNEKLFF.

The V and J genes are TRBV4-1 and TRBJ1-1; possible D gene TRBD1, 6 bases. Germline V gives CDR1 MGHRA, CDR2 YSYEKL. This CDR3 region has 13 residues. V lost 1 base and J lost 10, with 13 bases in between. CDR3 in amino acids: CASSQVGGAGAFF. The DNA for the CDR3 is TGCGCCAGCAGCCAAGTAGGGGGGGCGGGAGCTTTCTTT.

This clone occurred once. The chain couples TRBV29-1 to TRBJ1-4, with 11 bases aligning to TRBD1. This CDR3 has 17 residues. Germline assignment: CDR1 SQVTM and CDR2 ANQGSEA. Trimming took 1 base from V and 6 from J; bases not matched to a gene: 10. DNA for the CDR3: TGCAGCGTTGAAGCCCCGGGACAGGGGGGTCCAGATGAAAAACTGTTTTTT. Protein product: CSVEAPGQGGPDEKLFF.

This chain uses TRBV7-9 with TRBJ2-7, with D possibly TRBD2 on 7 matching bases. V lost 2 bases and J lost 6, with 14 bases in between. Germline assignment: CDR1 SEHNR and CDR2 FQNEAQ (reference sequence). The length of the CDR3 is 14 residues. The CDR3 bases are TGTGCCAGCAGCTTATATTCAGGGGAGGGCGAGCAGTACTTC. Translated, it gives CASSLYSGEGEQYF.

V is TRBV2 and J is TRBJ2-7; D is undetermined. In germline, CDR1 is SNHLY, CDR2 FYNNEI. The CDR3 spans 14 residues. V lost 6 bases and J lost 7, with 19 bases in between. The CDR3 loop is CASSAQWLLVEQYF. CDR3 DNA sequence: TGTGCCAGCAGCGCACAGTGGCTGCTCGTAGAGCAGTACTTC.

The chain is built from TRBV30 and TRBJ2-3; D unresolved. In germline, CDR1 is GTSNPN, CDR2 SVGIG (reference sequence). This CDR3 is 14 amino acids long. CDR3 amino acids: CALRPGPTTDTQYF. CDR3 in DNA: TGTGCTCTACGCCCGGGCCCCACCACAGATACGCAGTATTTT.